This passage covers 8 T cell receptor gamma chains from one sample sequenced in a study of Vδ1+ human thymocytes. Study-wide results and caveats: Thymic TRG and TRD repertoires appeared highly polyclonal, with Gaussian CDR3 length distributions.

The antigens of these receptors remain unknown. Sequences come from RNA converted to cDNA by reverse transcription. Multiplex PCR used pooled V-gene forward primers and a constant-region reverse primer to amplify CDR3s. TCRdb reran clone calling via CATT on the multiplex PCR reads. The sample includes 9,000 or so gamma-chain clones, 45% to 65% seen only once; the top ten take 1.4% to 1.5%. What was sequenced was Vdelta1+ gamma-delta thymocytes from the thymus. The subset is: FACS-sorted CD3+ TCRalphabeta- TCRVdelta1+ TCRVdelta2- thymocytes. All receptors derive from a girl in the first two years of life who had congenital heart surgery.

About this clone itself: The sample contains more than one DNA sequence encoding this CDR3. This chain links TRGV2 with TRGJ1 or TRGJ2. The J gene, absent from TCRdb, was called here by matching the DNA to germline. With V trimmed by 1 base and J by 0 bases, 3 bases remained unmatched. This CDR3 region has 14 residues. CDR1 is EGSNGY, CDR2 YDSYNSKV, per germline. The CDR3 sequence is CATWDGPNYYKKLF. The CDR3 bases are TGTGCCACCTGGGACGGTCCGAATTATTATAAGAAACTCTTT.

The chain employs TRGV3 and TRGJ1 or TRGJ2. Because TCRdb records no J gene, it was assigned here through a match of the DNA to germline. Per germline, CDR1 VTNTFY and CDR2 YDVSTARD (reference sequence). This CDR3 contains 16 residues. J lost 3 bases, V lost 0 bases, and 11 bases had no gene match. CDR3 bases: TGTGCCACCTGGGACAGGCCTCGGGGTTGTTATTATAAGAAACTCTTT. This encodes CATWDRPRGCYYKKLF.

The V call is TRGV3, the J call TRGJ1 or TRGJ2. Germline loops: CDR1 VTNTFY, CDR2 YDVSTARD (reference sequence). V lost 0 bases to trimming and J lost 8 bases; unmatched junction nucleotides: 4. The CDR3 runs 12 residues. CDR3 nucleotides: TGTGCCACCTGGGACAGGCCAGATAAGAAACTCTTT. This translates into CATWDRPDKKLF.

With respect to this clone: The junction differs from germline at one of its ends, possibly a read error. This chain connects TRGV4 to TRGJ1 or TRGJ2. As TCRdb names no J gene, one was assigned here on the basis of a DNA match to germline. From germline, CDR1 is EGSTGY and CDR2 YDSYTSSV. The length of the CDR3 is 14 residues. The CDR3, as DNA: TGTGCCACCTGGGGTGGGCCAGAGTATTATAAGAAACTCTTT. As protein: CATWGGPEYYKKLF.

Turning to this clone: Other DNA sequences in the sample encode the same CDR3. The chain carries TRGV4 and TRGJ1 or TRGJ2. TCRdb offers no J gene call, so here the DNA was matched to germline to obtain one. Germline CDR1 and CDR2: EGSTGY and YDSYTSSV. The CDR3 is made up of 11 amino acids. After removal of 0 bases from V and 11 bases from J, the junction contained 4 bases not matched to a gene. DNA for the CDR3: TGTGCCACCTGGGATGGGCCTCAGAAACTCTTT. This translates into CATWDGPQKLF.

Turning to this clone: Other DNA sequences in this sample translate to the same CDR3. The J gene is TRGJ1 or TRGJ2, the V gene TRGV3. TCRdb carries no J gene annotation; the J gene was assigned here by matching the DNA with germline. Looked up from germline, CDR1 is VTNTFY and CDR2 is YDVSTARD (reference sequence). The CDR3 length is 11 residues. V shed 3 bases and J 12 bases; nucleotides not matched to a gene: 8. Written as DNA, the CDR3 is TGTGCCACCTGGGACTCCTCGGCGAAACTCTTT. This translates into CATWDSSAKLF.

This clone has a handful of counts. At the DNA level, this CDR3 is encoded by other sequences in the same sample as well. The chain joins TRGV2 to TRGJ1 or TRGJ2. TCRdb offers no J gene call, so here the DNA was matched to germline to obtain one. The CDR3 contains 14 residues. Germline trimming cut 1 base from V and 0 bases from J; bases unmatched to any gene: 3. CDR1 and CDR2 (germline): EGSNGY, YDSYNSKV. The CDR3: CATWDGLNYYKKLF. The CDR3 nucleotides are TGTGCCACCTGGGACGGCTTGAATTATTATAAGAAACTCTTT.

This rearrangement joins TRGV2 to TRGJ1 or TRGJ2. The J gene, not given by TCRdb, was assigned here from a germline match of the nucleotide sequence. Trimming took 1 base from V and 1 from J; bases not matched to a gene: 16. This CDR3 comprises 18 residues. Germline V lookup: CDR1 EGSNGY, CDR2 YDSYNSKV. The CDR3 DNA sequence: TGTGCCACCTGGGACGGACCCACCAGCAGGGGCAATTATTATAAGAAACTCTTT. This codes for CATWDGPTSRGNYYKKLF.